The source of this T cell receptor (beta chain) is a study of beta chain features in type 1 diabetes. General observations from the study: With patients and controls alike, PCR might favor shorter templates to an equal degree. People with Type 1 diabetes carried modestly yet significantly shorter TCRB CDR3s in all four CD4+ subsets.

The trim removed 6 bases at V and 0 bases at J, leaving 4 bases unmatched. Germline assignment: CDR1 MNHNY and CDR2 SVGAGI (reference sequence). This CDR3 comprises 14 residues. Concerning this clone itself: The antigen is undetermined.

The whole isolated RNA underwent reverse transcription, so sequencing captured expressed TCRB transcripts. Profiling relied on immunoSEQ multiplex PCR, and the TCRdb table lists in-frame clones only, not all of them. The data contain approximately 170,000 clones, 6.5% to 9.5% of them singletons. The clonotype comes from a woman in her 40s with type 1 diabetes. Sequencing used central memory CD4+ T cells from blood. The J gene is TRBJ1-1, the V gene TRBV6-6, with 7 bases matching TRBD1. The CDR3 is CASSRQGLNTEAFF. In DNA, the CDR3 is TGTGCCAGCAGCCGACAGGGCCTGAACACTGAAGCTTTCTTT.